This T cell receptor beta chain was sequenced during a study of technical replicates of blood from a handful of donors. Per the germline V gene, CDR1 is SGHRS and CDR2 is YFSETQ. V was trimmed by 5 bases and J by 1 base, leaving 12 bases between them. The CDR3 consists of 14 residues. Produced via immunoSEQ multiplex PCR; TCRdb's table is partial and in-frame only. The data hold roughly 60,000 clones, with 90% to 95% observed a single time. The sequence came from a human donor in good health. Some clones in this sample may be carry-over from other donors' samples. The rearrangement links TRBV5-1 to TRBJ1-1; no firm D call. Sequencing was carried out using PBMCs. This chain's CDR3 is CASSRSIGNTEAFF. In DNA form, the CDR3 reads TGCGCCAGCAGTCGTAGCATTGGGAACACTGAAGCTTTCTTT.